Listed below are T cell receptor beta chains from one sample, sequenced in a study of spatial heterogeneity in lung cancer. TCRdb re-called the 5' RACE reads through MiXCR, storing one row per CDR3 protein. Among 30,000 to 40,000 distinct CDR3 sequences listed, just over 7.5% were seen once. The sequences come from PBMCs, collected at follow-up. These receptors were collected from a male donor with early-stage non-small cell lung cancer. Both conserved end residues are part of each CDR3. Fields, in order: J gene, clone size, CDR3 length, V gene, D gene, CDR3 DNA, CDR3 protein. A D gene is named only where the DNA matches it firmly. Some rows have no size entry. The others give once, few or many, or a class for an expanded clone.

j_call: TRBJ2-1
clone_size: many
cdr3_length: 15
v_call: TRBV11-2
d_call: TRBD2
cdr3_nt: TGTGCCAGCAGCTTAGCTAGCGGGACCCTCAATGAGCAGTTCTTC
cdr3_aa: CASSLASGTLNEQFF

j_call: TRBJ2-7
clone_size: many
cdr3_length: 16
v_call: TRBV5-1
d_call: NA
cdr3_nt: TGCGCCAGCAGCGGACATGAACAGGGTCTGGCCGACGAGCAGTACTTC
cdr3_aa: CASSGHEQGLADEQYF

j_call: TRBJ1-1
clone_size: many
cdr3_length: 14
v_call: TRBV7-9
d_call: NA
cdr3_nt: TGTGCCAGCAGCCATGGGACCCCGGGGACTGAAGCTTTCTTT
cdr3_aa: CASSHGTPGTEAFF

j_call: TRBJ1-4
clone_size: few
cdr3_length: 18
v_call: TRBV7-9
d_call: TRBD1
cdr3_nt: TGTGCCAGCAGCTCCGGGACAGGGTTTGCTGCAACTAATGAAAAACTGTTTTTT
cdr3_aa: CASSSGTGFAATNEKLFF

j_call: TRBJ2-3
clone_size: NA
cdr3_length: 15
v_call: TRBV12-5
d_call: TRBD2
cdr3_nt: TGTGCTAGTGGTTTCCAGCGGGGGGTGGCAGATACGCAGTATTTT
cdr3_aa: CASGFQRGVADTQYF

j_call: TRBJ2-1
clone_size: NA
cdr3_length: 17
v_call: TRBV5-1
d_call: TRBD1
cdr3_nt: TGCGCCAGCAGCTTCTCGTTGGGGACAGGGACCTACAATGAGCAGTTCTTC
cdr3_aa: CASSFSLGTGTYNEQFF

j_call: TRBJ2-5
clone_size: many
cdr3_length: 14
v_call: TRBV11-2
d_call: TRBD2
cdr3_nt: TGTGCCAGCAGGCCTAGACTAGCGGGGGACAACAATCACTTC
cdr3_aa: CASRPRLAGDNNHF

j_call: TRBJ1-5
clone_size: many
cdr3_length: 13
v_call: TRBV19
d_call: NA
cdr3_nt: TGTGCCAGTAGTATGTGGACAGTGAGTAACCAGCATTTT
cdr3_aa: CASSMWTVSNQHF

j_call: TRBJ2-3
clone_size: many
cdr3_length: 15
v_call: TRBV7-9
d_call: TRBD2
cdr3_nt: TGTGCCAGCAGCATGGGACTAGCGGGGGCAGATACGCAGTATTTT
cdr3_aa: CASSMGLAGADTQYF

j_call: TRBJ1-1
clone_size: few
cdr3_length: 13
v_call: TRBV10-3
d_call: NA
cdr3_nt: TGTGCCATTTCCAGGGGAGGGGTCACTGAAGCTTTCTTT
cdr3_aa: CAISRGGVTEAFF

j_call: TRBJ2-3
clone_size: NA
cdr3_length: 13
v_call: TRBV7-3
d_call: NA
cdr3_nt: TGTGCCAGCAGCTTAGATAACACAGATACGCAGTATTTT
cdr3_aa: CASSLDNTDTQYF

j_call: TRBJ2-5
clone_size: many
cdr3_length: 15
v_call: TRBV4-1
d_call: NA
cdr3_nt: TGCGCCAGCAGCCAAGAGGGACCTGGGGGGGAGACCCAGTACTTC
cdr3_aa: CASSQEGPGGETQYF

j_call: TRBJ2-2
clone_size: many
cdr3_length: 16
v_call: TRBV6-2/TRBV6-3
d_call: TRBD2
cdr3_nt: TGTGCCAGCAGTTACGCTAGCGGGGGCCACACCGGGGAGCTGTTTTTT
cdr3_aa: CASSYASGGHTGELFF

j_call: TRBJ2-7
clone_size: few
cdr3_length: 14
v_call: TRBV23-1
d_call: NA
cdr3_nt: TGCGCCAGCAGTCCAGGACTGGAACCTTACGAGCAGTACTTC
cdr3_aa: CASSPGLEPYEQYF

j_call: TRBJ2-3
clone_size: many
cdr3_length: 13
v_call: TRBV6-5
d_call: TRBD1
cdr3_nt: TGTGCCACCTCAGGGGGCTTGGCAGATACGCAGTATTTT
cdr3_aa: CATSGGLADTQYF